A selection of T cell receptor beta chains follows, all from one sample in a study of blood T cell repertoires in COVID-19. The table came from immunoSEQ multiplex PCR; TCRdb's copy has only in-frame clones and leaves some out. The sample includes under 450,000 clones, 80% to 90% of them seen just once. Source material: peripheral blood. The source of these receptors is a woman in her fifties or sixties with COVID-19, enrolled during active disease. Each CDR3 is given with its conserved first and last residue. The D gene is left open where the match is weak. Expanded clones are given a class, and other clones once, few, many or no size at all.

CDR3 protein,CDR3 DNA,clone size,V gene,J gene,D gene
CASSSTGGVNYNEQFF,TGTGCCAGCAGTTCAACGGGGGGGGTGAACTACAATGAGCAGTTCTTC,-,TRBV6-5,TRBJ2-1,TRBD2
CASSYSGQGSDTQYF,TGTGCCAGCAGTTACTCAGGACAGGGGTCAGATACGCAGTATTTT,once,TRBV6-5,TRBJ2-3,TRBD1
CASSATLGNTEAFF,TGTGCCAGCAGCGCGACTCTGGGGAACACTGAAGCTTTCTTT,-,TRBV11-2,TRBJ1-1,-
CASSLLGTGELFF,TGTGCCAGCAGCCTACTTGGCACCGGGGAGCTGTTTTTT,-,TRBV7-3,TRBJ2-2,-
CASSPRLAGGNEQFF,TGTGCCAGCAGCCCCCGGCTAGCGGGGGGGAATGAGCAGTTCTTC,-,TRBV9,TRBJ2-1,TRBD2
CASSLTGDQPQHF,TGTGCCAGCAGTCTAACAGGGGACCAGCCCCAGCATTTT,-,TRBV7-2,TRBJ1-5,TRBD1
CASSRGHLAKNIQYF,TGTGCCAGCAGCCGAGGACACCTAGCCAAAAACATTCAGTACTTC,-,TRBV3-1/TRBV3-2,TRBJ2-4,-
CASSLSSGGSYEQYF,TGTGCCAGCAGCTTAAGTAGCGGGGGCTCCTACGAGCAGTACTTC,-,TRBV7-3,TRBJ2-7,TRBD2
CASSFGWASNQPQHF,TGTGCCAGCAGCTTTGGTTGGGCTAGCAATCAGCCCCAGCATTTT,many,TRBV5-5,TRBJ1-5,-
CASSQDLTGGDEKLFF,TGCGCCAGCAGCCAAGATTTGACAGGGGGCGATGAAAAACTGTTTTTT,-,TRBV4-3,TRBJ1-4,TRBD1
CASSLDRVEQYF,TGCGCCAGCAGCTTGGACAGGGTTGAGCAGTACTTC,-,TRBV5-1,TRBJ2-7,-
CASSARDSFYEQYF,TGTGCCAGCAGCGCCCGGGACAGTTTCTACGAGCAGTACTTC,-,TRBV7-9,TRBJ2-7,TRBD1
CASSPSPGTGGNTIYF,TGTGCCAGCAGTCCAAGTCCCGGGACAGGGGGAAACACCATATATTTT,-,TRBV2,TRBJ1-3,TRBD1
CASSPWTTNYGYTF,TGTGCCAGCAGTCCGTGGACAACTAACTATGGCTACACCTTC,-,TRBV27,TRBJ1-2,-
CASSTGLAGAVLRETQYF,TGTGCCAGCAGCACGGGACTAGCGGGGGCGGTTCTCAGGGAGACCCAGTACTTC,-,TRBV5-5,TRBJ2-5,TRBD2
CAWTTGQGDEKLFF,TGTGCCTGGACGACTGGACAGGGGGATGAAAAACTGTTTTTT,-,TRBV30,TRBJ1-4,TRBD1
CASSVLDSQETQYF,TGTGCCAGCAGCGTCTTGGACAGTCAAGAGACCCAGTACTTC,once,TRBV9,TRBJ2-5,-
CASSPHGQGNTEAFF,TGTGCCAGCAGCCCTCATGGACAGGGGAACACTGAAGCTTTCTTT,-,TRBV4-2,TRBJ1-1,TRBD1
CASSLQGAEQFF,TGTGCCAGCAGCCTACAGGGTGCTGAGCAGTTCTTC,few,TRBV3-1/TRBV3-2,TRBJ2-1,-
CASSLFTASSNTIYF,TGTGCCAGCAGCTTATTTACAGCCAGTTCAAACACCATATATTTT,-,TRBV7-8,TRBJ1-3,-
CASSSGFVNTEAFF,TGTGCCAGCTCATCAGGGTTCGTGAACACTGAAGCTTTCTTT,once,TRBV18,TRBJ1-1,-
CASRYRVLNTEAFF,TGCGCCAGCAGGTACAGGGTTCTGAACACTGAAGCTTTCTTT,-,TRBV5-1,TRBJ1-1,-
CASFRQGTSHEQYF,TGTGCCAGCTTCCGACAGGGGACATCCCACGAGCAGTACTTC,-,TRBV2,TRBJ2-7,TRBD1
CASSLELLGRNTGELFF,TGTGCCAGCAGCTTAGAACTGTTAGGGAGGAACACCGGGGAGCTGTTTTTT,-,TRBV11-2,TRBJ2-2,-
CASGFGDSRSDTQYF,TGTGCTAGTGGTTTCGGGGACAGCCGCTCAGATACGCAGTATTTT,-,TRBV12-5,TRBJ2-3,TRBD1
CASRTGQGTHEQYF,TGTGCCAGCAGAACGGGACAGGGGACTCACGAGCAGTACTTC,few,TRBV28,TRBJ2-7,TRBD1
CASSYVTGSSYEQYF,TGTGCCAGCAGCTACGTGACAGGGAGCTCCTACGAGCAGTACTTC,many,TRBV3-1/TRBV3-2,TRBJ2-7,TRBD1
CASSQTTGPNTGELFF,TGTGCCAGCAGCCAGACGACAGGACCTAACACCGGGGAGCTGTTTTTT,-,TRBV3-1/TRBV3-2,TRBJ2-2,-
CASSSHYGEQYF,TGTGCCAGTAGTTCCCACTACGGGGAGCAGTACTTC,-,TRBV19,TRBJ2-7,-
CASSYLAAVGGYEQYF,TGTGCCAGCAGTTACCTCGCGGCGGTGGGAGGGTACGAGCAGTACTTC,-,TRBV6-6,TRBJ2-7,TRBD2
CASSPSGDPGNTIYF,TGTGCCAGCTCACCTTCAGGGGACCCTGGAAACACCATATATTTT,-,TRBV18,TRBJ1-3,-
CSVLGAFGELFF,TGCAGCGTTTTGGGGGCGTTCGGGGAGCTGTTTTTT,-,TRBV29-1,TRBJ2-2,-
CASSHSPDSYEQYF,TGTGCCAGCAGCCATTCCCCAGACTCCTACGAGCAGTACTTC,-,TRBV11-3,TRBJ2-7,-
CASSLVVGGTDTQYF,TGTGCCAGCAGCTTGGTGGTGGGGGGGACAGATACGCAGTATTTT,-,TRBV5-6,TRBJ2-3,TRBD2
CASSPQGNYGYTF,TGTGCCAGCAGCCCACAGGGTAACTATGGCTACACCTTC,once,TRBV12-3/TRBV12-4,TRBJ1-2,-
CASSLGQGNYGYTF,TGTGCCAGCAGCTTAGGACAGGGGAACTATGGCTACACCTTC,-,TRBV7-2,TRBJ1-2,TRBD1
CATSRSPTTGRHNEQFF,TGTGCCACCAGCAGATCCCCGACGACAGGTCGGCACAATGAGCAGTTCTTC,-,TRBV15,TRBJ2-1,-
CASTRELGRFNYGYTF,TGTGCCAGTACCAGGGAACTGGGTCGGTTTAACTATGGCTACACCTTC,-,TRBV19,TRBJ1-2,-
CASSLAGGEDTQYF,TGTGCCAGCAGCTTAGCCGGGGGGGAAGATACGCAGTATTTT,-,TRBV7-9,TRBJ2-3,TRBD2
CASSHNTGPTYEQYF,TGTGCCAGCAGCCATAATACAGGACCGACCTACGAGCAGTACTTC,-,TRBV6-5,TRBJ2-7,-
CASSYSEGMNTEAFF,TGTGCCAGCAGTTACTCGGAGGGGATGAACACTGAAGCTTTCTTT,-,TRBV6-5,TRBJ1-1,-
CAINHGTGADEQYF,TGTGCCATCAATCATGGGACAGGGGCAGACGAGCAGTACTTC,-,TRBV10-3,TRBJ2-7,TRBD1
CASSQEAGSSEAFF,TGTGCCAGCAGCCAAGAGGCAGGGTCCTCTGAAGCTTTCTTT,-,TRBV3-1/TRBV3-2,TRBJ1-1,-
CASNPSGGDTQYF,TGTGCCAGCAACCCAAGTGGAGGAGATACGCAGTATTTT,-,TRBV6-5,TRBJ2-3,-
CASSFGQNVLTF,TGTGCCAGCAGTTTCGGACAGAACGTCCTGACTTTC,-,TRBV5-4,TRBJ2-6,-
CASSLFADYGYTF,TGTGCCAGCAGCTTGTTTGCGGACTATGGCTACACCTTC,-,TRBV5-6,TRBJ1-2,-